A single sample is the source of the 5 T cell receptor beta chains below, sequenced in a study of T-cell memory formation after mild COVID-19. TCRdb re-derived calls from the 5' RACE reads in MiXCR, one entry per CDR3 protein. Here the sample spans hundreds of thousands of distinct CDR3 sequences, 18% being singletons. Sequenced: PBMCs or a T cell subset sorted from them (not recorded which). Receptor source: an adult woman who had mild COVID-19 (a few samples of this study predate the infection). Cell type and time point are not known.

This clonotype appeared a few times. This rearrangement joins TRBV30 to TRBJ1-2; D unclear. The CDR3 runs 13 residues. The germline V gene has CDR1 GTSNPN and CDR2 SVGIG (reference sequence). The V and J ends lost 6 bases and 4 bases respectively, with 15 bases between them. The CDR3 spells CACELGFGYGYTF. CDR3 DNA sequence: TGTGCCTGTGAATTGGGGTTCGGCTATGGCTACACCTTC.

The rearrangement joins TRBV2 to TRBJ2-7, with 9 bases fitting TRBD1. The germline V gene has CDR1 SNHLY and CDR2 FYNNEI. This CDR3 contains 14 residues. Losses at the gene ends were 6 bases for V and 3 bases for J; bases not matched to a gene: 6. CDR3 sequence (DNA): TGTGCCAGCAGAGGGGGGACAGGGTTCTACGAGCAGTACTTC. It translates to CASRGGTGFYEQYF.

This clonotype was recorded many times. V usage is TRBV20-1 and J usage is TRBJ1-6; TRBD1 is a possible D gene (5 bases). Looked up from germline, CDR1 is DFQATT and CDR2 is SNEGSKA (reference sequence). V shed 1 base and J shed 7 bases, with 17 bases lying between them. This CDR3 region has 16 residues. This chain's CDR3 is CSARGPLETDNSPLHF. The DNA of the CDR3 is TGCAGTGCTAGAGGGCCTTTGGAGACAGACAATTCACCCCTCCACTTT.

This clonotype was recorded a few times. CDR3 amino acids: CASSQNRDITEAFF. CDR3 coding DNA: TGTGCCAGCAGCCAAAACAGGGATATCACTGAAGCTTTCTTT. The rearrangement uses TRBV7-6 and TRBJ1-1, with D possibly TRBD1 on 6 matching bases. The CDR3 is 14 residues long. CDR1 is SGHVS and CDR2 is FNYEAQ in the germline V gene. The V end lost 5 bases, the J end lost 4 bases, and 14 bases lay between the germline ends.

The rearrangement joins TRBV12-3 or TRBV12-4 to TRBJ1-1; D is perhaps TRBD1 (6 bases). The CDR3 contains 13 residues. The ends were cut back, 5 bases at V and 5 bases at J, with 12 bases in the middle. CDR3 coding DNA: TGTGCCAGCAGTCGAGGGGGGTCGACTGAAGCTTTCTTT. The encoded protein is CASSRGGSTEAFF.